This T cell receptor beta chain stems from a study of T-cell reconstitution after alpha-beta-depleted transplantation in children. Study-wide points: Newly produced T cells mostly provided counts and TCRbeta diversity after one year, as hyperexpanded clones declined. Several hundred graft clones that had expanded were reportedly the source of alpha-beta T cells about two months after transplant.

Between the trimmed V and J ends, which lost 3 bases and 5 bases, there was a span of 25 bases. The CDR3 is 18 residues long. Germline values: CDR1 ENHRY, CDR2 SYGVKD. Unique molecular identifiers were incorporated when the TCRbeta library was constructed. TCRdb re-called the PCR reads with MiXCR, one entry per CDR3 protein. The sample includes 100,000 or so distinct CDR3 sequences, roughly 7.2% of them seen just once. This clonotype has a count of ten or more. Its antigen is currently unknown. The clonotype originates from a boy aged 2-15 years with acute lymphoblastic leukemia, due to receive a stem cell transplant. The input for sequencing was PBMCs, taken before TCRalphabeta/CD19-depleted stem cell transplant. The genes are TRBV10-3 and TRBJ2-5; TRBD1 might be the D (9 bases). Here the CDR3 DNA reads TGTGCCATCAGTGACTCTAATAGCGGGACAGGGAAGGGGGAGACCCAGTACTTC. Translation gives CAISDSNSGTGKGETQYF.